These 30 T cell receptor beta chains came from one sample sequenced in a study of blood T cell repertoires in COVID-19. The method was immunoSEQ multiplex PCR; TCRdb's version includes in-frame clones alone and lacks a portion of them. The sample lists about 390,000 clones, approximately 87% seen once, with 2% to 2.5% in the top ten. Input material: peripheral blood. The source is a woman aged 55-70 years with COVID-19, enrolled during active disease.

This clone showed up just once. The chain is built from TRBV5-6 and TRBJ1-2, with D perhaps matching TRBD1 (6 bases). In germline, CDR1 is SGHDT, CDR2 YYEEEE. This CDR3 is built from 14 residues. V lost 0 bases and J 3 bases, leaving 9 bases between the germline ends. CDR3 region: CASSLGGGHYGYTF. The CDR3 region has the DNA TGTGCCAGCAGCTTGGGCGGGGGGCACTATGGCTACACCTTC.

The genes are TRBV2 and TRBJ2-5, with a weak D call TRBD1 (5 bases). This CDR3 comprises 13 residues. Trimming took off 8 bases at V and 4 bases at J, with 14 bases between the two ends. The germline V gene has CDR1 SNHLY and CDR2 FYNNEI. The CDR3 region is CASGPLRGETQYF. Written as DNA, the CDR3 is TGTGCCAGCGGCCCCCTAAGGGGAGAGACCCAGTACTTC.

The chain is built from TRBV4-2 and TRBJ2-7; 8 nucleotides align to TRBD2. This CDR3 contains 14 residues. From germline, CDR1 is LGHNA and CDR2 YNFKEQ. After removal of 4 bases from V and 6 bases from J, the junction contained 8 bases not matched to a gene. The CDR3: CASSPAGLALEQYF. For the CDR3, the DNA is TGTGCCAGCAGCCCCGCCGGACTAGCACTCGAGCAGTACTTC.

The chain joins TRBV5-4 to TRBJ2-7; TRBD2 aligns across 8 bases. CDR3 length: 15 residues. V gave up 5 bases and J gave up 1 base; unmatched junction bases: 8. Germline CDR1 is SGHNT and CDR2 is YYREEE (reference sequence). The CDR3 DNA follows: TGTGCCAGCAGGGGGGCCAGCGGGGGTTCCTACGAGCAGTACTTC. Protein sequence: CASRGASGGSYEQYF. The full variable domain, with the rest looked up from reference TRBV5-4 and TRBJ2-7, is ETGVTQSPTHLIKTRGQQVTLRCSSQSGHNTVSWYQQALGQGPQFIFQYYREEENGRGNFPPRFSGLQFPNYSSELNVNALELDDSALYLCASRGASGGSYEQYFGPGTRLTVT.

V and J are TRBV11-2 and TRBJ2-5; 12 nucleotides match TRBD2. The CDR3 consists of 17 residues. V dropped 2 bases and J dropped 5; count of bases not matched to a gene: 9. From germline, CDR1 is SGHAT and CDR2 FQNNGV. CDR3 sequence (DNA): TGTGCCAGCAGCTTACTGCTAGCGGGGGGGCCAAGTGAGACCCAGTACTTC. Translating it yields CASSLLLAGGPSETQYF.

A single count supports this clone. The chain is built from TRBV16 and TRBJ1-3; no clear D gene. The CDR3 runs 15 residues. CDR1 is KGHSY, CDR2 FQNENV, per germline. Trimming pared 0 bases from V and 5 bases from J, leaving 11 bases between. CDR3: CASSQSAEGRNTIYF. The CDR3 DNA sequence: TGTGCCAGCAGCCAATCGGCGGAGGGTAGAAACACCATATATTTT.

V usage is TRBV5-1 and J usage is TRBJ1-1, with D unresolved. The V end lost 3 bases, the J end lost 2 bases, and 14 bases lay between the germline ends. CDR1 is SGHRS, CDR2 YFSETQ, per germline. CDR3 size: 15 residues. CDR3 protein: CASSSSDKINTEAFF. DNA for the CDR3: TGCGCCAGCAGCTCCTCCGACAAGATAAACACTGAAGCTTTCTTT.

J is TRBJ1-2 and V is TRBV4-1; no firm D call. Germline V gives CDR1 MGHRA, CDR2 YSYEKL. Trimming pared 1 base from V and 4 bases from J, leaving 13 bases between. The CDR3 contains 15 residues. DNA for the CDR3: TGCGCCAGCAGCCAAGCTGTCAGGTTGGGCTATGGCTACACCTTC. Translated, it gives CASSQAVRLGYGYTF.

This chain links TRBV4-1 with TRBJ2-1; D unclear. This CDR3 spans 15 amino acids. V was pared by 4 bases and J by 4 bases, with 14 bases between. The germline V gene encodes CDR1 MGHRA and CDR2 YSYEKL. The CDR3 nucleotides are TGCGCCAGCAGCCCCTCTTCAGGCCAATACAATGAGCAGTTCTTC. Amino acid sequence: CASSPSSGQYNEQFF.

The count of this clone is one. The rearrangement links TRBV28 to TRBJ2-5; TRBD2 is a possible D gene (5 bases). The germline CDR1 and CDR2 sequences are MDHEN and SYDVKM. V was shortened by 6 bases and J by 7 bases, with 18 bases between the two germline ends. The CDR3 runs to 14 residues. The CDR3 nucleotides are TGTGCCAGCAGCGTTTTGGCAGCACGGGGGACCCAGTACTTC. This gives the protein CASSVLAARGTQYF.

CDR3 region: CAWSTGGEQYF. The CDR3 region has the DNA TGTGCCTGGTCGACAGGTGGAGAGCAGTACTTC. The chain has TRBV30 and TRBJ2-7; D perhaps matches TRBD1 (6 bases). Germline V gene lookup returns CDR1 GTSNPN and CDR2 SVGIG (reference sequence). V was trimmed by 5 bases and J by 7 bases, leaving 12 bases between them. CDR3 length equals 11 residues.

The CDR3 here is CASSPPRGQGAVYAEAFF. In nucleotides, the CDR3 is TGTGCCAGCTCACCACCCCGCGGACAGGGGGCGGTGTACGCTGAAGCTTTCTTT. The chain uses TRBV18 and TRBJ1-1; 11 nucleotides line up with TRBD1. The CDR3 is 18 residues long. The V gene end was trimmed by 0 bases and the J gene end by 6 bases; junction bases not matched to a gene: 12. Germline CDR1 and CDR2: KGHSH and LQKENI. Full variable domain (outside the CDR3, taken from reference TRBV18 and TRBJ1-1): NAGVMQNPRHLVRRRGQEARLRCSPMKGHSHVYWYRQLPEEGLKFMVYLQKENIIDESGMPKERFSAEFPKEGPSILRIQQVVRGDSAAYFCASSPPRGQGAVYAEAFFGQGTRLTVV.

This clone was counted a single time. The gene calls are TRBV7-3 and TRBJ2-5; 11 positions agree with TRBD2. Germline values: CDR1 SGHTA, CDR2 FQGTGA. Trimming at V came to 5 bases and at J to 5 bases, leaving 10 bases not matched to a gene. The CDR3 spans 16 residues. The CDR3 sequence: CASSPGSGGVLETQYF. CDR3 nucleotides: TGTGCCAGCAGCCCAGGTAGCGGGGGGGTCTTGGAGACCCAGTACTTC.

V gene TRBV6-5 combines with J gene TRBJ1-6; D is unresolved. V was trimmed by 5 bases and J by 0 bases, leaving 8 bases between them. This CDR3 region has 15 residues. The germline V gene has CDR1 MNHEY and CDR2 SVGAGI. The chain's CDR3 is CASSRTSSYNSPLHF. As DNA, the CDR3 is TGTGCCAGCAGTAGAACGAGCTCCTATAATTCACCCCTCCACTTT.

The chain recombines TRBV6-5 with TRBJ1-1; tentatively, D is TRBD1 (6 bases). In germline, CDR1 is MNHEY, CDR2 SVGAGI. Trimming removed 2 bases at V and 2 bases at J, with 9 bases between. The CDR3 has 14 residues. The DNA for the CDR3 is TGTGCCAGCAGTTACCGACAGGAAAACACTGAAGCTTTCTTT. This encodes CASSYRQENTEAFF.

This chain joins TRBV29-1 and TRBJ1-2; TRBD1 is a possible D gene (5 bases). Trimming left V 5 bases short and J 5 bases short, with 15 bases between. The CDR3 contains 13 residues. Germline-derived CDR1 and CDR2 are SQVTM and ANQGSEA. The CDR3 is CSVTGGGKYGYTF. CDR3 DNA sequence: TGCAGCGTTACCGGGGGAGGGAAGTATGGCTACACCTTC. Supplemented by reference TRBV29-1 and TRBJ1-2, the full variable domain reads SAVISQKPSRDICQRGTSLTIQCQVDSQVTMMFWYRQQPGQSLTLIATANQGSEATYESGFVIDKFPISRPNLTFSTLTVSNMSPEDSSIYLCSVTGGGKYGYTFGSGTRLTVV.

The CDR3 coding sequence is TGTGCCAGCAGCCAAGATTTCGAGTACACCGGGGAGCTGTTTTTT. Translation: CASSQDFEYTGELFF. The genes are TRBV3-1 (or the pseudogene TRBV3-2) and TRBJ2-2; no clear D gene. The CDR3 has 15 residues. Trimming pared 0 bases from V and 3 bases from J, leaving 8 bases between. Per the germline V gene, CDR1 is LGHDT and CDR2 is YNNKEL (reference sequence).

The chain uses TRBV7-2 and TRBJ1-2; 8 bases line up with TRBD1. Germline CDR1 SGHTA, CDR2 FQGNSA. The trim removed 2 bases at V and 7 bases at J, leaving 6 bases unmatched. The CDR3 totals 14 residues. CDR3 loop: CASSLFSGTGGYTF. The DNA for the CDR3 is TGTGCCAGCAGCTTATTTTCGGGGACAGGTGGCTACACCTTC.

V usage is TRBV6-6 and J usage is TRBJ2-7; 7 bases agree with TRBD2. V lost 0 bases and J lost 2; bases outside the gene matches: 4. Germline V gene lookup returns CDR1 MNHNY and CDR2 SVGAGI (reference sequence). The CDR3 runs to 15 residues. The CDR3 DNA reads as TGTGCCAGCAGTTACTCGTGGGCGGGGGCCTACGAGCAGTACTTC. Its protein is CASSYSWAGAYEQYF.

This clone was observed a single time. The chain couples TRBV7-3 to TRBJ2-1; D might be TRBD2 (7 bases). Germline V gene sequence: CDR1 SGHTA, CDR2 FQGTGA. This CDR3 contains 15 residues. The germline V and J ends were trimmed by 5 bases and 6 bases, with 17 bases remaining between them. The CDR3 region has the DNA TGTGCCAGCAGCCCACCCCGTGGGGGGGCCAATGAGCAGTTCTTC. Its protein is CASSPPRGGANEQFF.

This clone was seen once. The chain combines TRBV28 with TRBJ1-5; 12 nucleotides line up with TRBD1. This CDR3 has 19 amino acids. Germline lookup yields CDR1 MDHEN and CDR2 SYDVKM. With V trimmed by 5 bases and J by 0 bases, 11 bases remained unmatched. The CDR3 bases are TGTGCCAGCAGTGTAATGGGACAGGGGGCGCGGTATAGCAATCAGCCCCAGCATTTT. The encoded protein is CASSVMGQGARYSNQPQHF.

V is TRBV16 and J is TRBJ2-2; 9 bases align to TRBD1. V was pared by 4 bases and J by 4 bases, with 4 bases of the junction left unmatched. The CDR3 sequence is 15 residues long. The germline V gene has CDR1 KGHSY and CDR2 FQNENV. The CDR3 region is CASSLDRGSTGELFF. CDR3 nucleotides: TGTGCCAGCAGCCTCGACAGGGGGTCCACCGGGGAGCTGTTTTTT.

The chain is built from TRBV4-1 and TRBJ1-3, with a weak D call TRBD1 (6 bases). The V end was cut by 6 bases, the J end by 0 bases, with 12 bases between. The CDR3 sequence is 15 residues long. CDR1 and CDR2 (germline): MGHRA, YSYEKL. The CDR3 DNA follows: TGCGCCAGCAGTCGGACAGCGTCCTCTGGAAACACCATATATTTT. This encodes CASSRTASSGNTIYF.

The V gene is TRBV2, the J gene TRBJ2-1; 9 bases line up with TRBD2. The junction had 7 bases not matched to a gene; V was cut back by 4 bases and J by 6 bases. The CDR3 spans 15 residues. Germline lookup yields CDR1 SNHLY and CDR2 FYNNEI. CDR3 in amino acids: CASSVGGGGGNEQFF. DNA of the CDR3: TGTGCCAGCAGTGTTGGTGGCGGGGGGGGCAATGAGCAGTTCTTC.

The CDR3 loop reads CASSAAGLRNYGYTF. The CDR3 nucleotides read TGTGCCAGCAGTGCGGCAGGCCTCCGCAACTATGGCTACACCTTC. The chain links TRBV2 to TRBJ1-2; no reliable D call. In germline, CDR1 is SNHLY, CDR2 FYNNEI. The V end lost 4 bases, the J end lost 2 bases, and 14 bases lay between the germline ends. The CDR3 totals 15 residues.

This chain links TRBV3-1 (or the pseudogene TRBV3-2) with TRBJ1-1; 10 nucleotides line up with TRBD1. The CDR3 is 17 residues long. V was clipped by 6 bases and J by 2 bases; unmatched bases: 12. Germline V gene lookup returns CDR1 LGHDT and CDR2 YNNKEL (reference sequence). The CDR3 spells CASRQPGQGGRNTEAFF. Written as DNA, the CDR3 is TGTGCCAGCAGGCAACCTGGACAGGGGGGAAGAAACACTGAAGCTTTCTTT.

The chain is built from TRBV11-3 and TRBJ2-2; perhaps TRBD1 as D (5 bases). Germline CDR1 and CDR2: SGHNT and YENEEA. The CDR3 extends over 12 amino acids. The V gene lost 10 bases and the J gene lost 1 base, with 7 bases spanning the gap. The CDR3 sequence: CAKGENTGELFF. DNA for the CDR3: TGTGCCAAAGGGGAGAACACCGGGGAGCTGTTTTTT.

The chain couples TRBV10-3 to TRBJ1-6; D gene ambiguous. V was shortened by 4 bases and J by 3 bases, with 7 bases between the two germline ends. Germline V CDR1 and CDR2: ENHRY, SYGVKD. CDR3 length: 14 residues. CDR3 sequence: CAISAESYNSPLHF. CDR3 DNA sequence: TGTGCCATCAGTGCGGAGAGCTATAATTCACCCCTCCACTTT.

The CDR3 DNA reads as TGTGCCAGCAGCTTATACGGGAACACTGAAGCTTTCTTT. It specifies CASSLYGNTEAFF. The V call is TRBV11-2, the J call TRBJ1-1; unclear D gene. CDR3 length: 13 residues. V was shortened by 2 bases and J by 1 base, with 5 bases between the two germline ends. Germline-derived CDR1 and CDR2 are SGHAT and FQNNGV. The variable domain in full, with the rest retrieved from reference TRBV11-2 and TRBJ1-1, is EAGVAQSPRYKIIEKRQSVAFWCNPISGHATLYWYQQILGQGPKLLIQFQNNGVVDDSQLPKDRFSAERLKGVDSTLKIQPAKLEDSAVYLCASSLYGNTEAFFGQGTRLTVV.

The V and J genes are TRBV12-3 or TRBV12-4 and TRBJ2-5; D remains ambiguous. Trimming took 6 bases from V and 1 from J, leaving 9 bases between them. The CDR3 totals 13 residues. The CDR3 DNA reads TGTGCCAGCAGGACATACCGCCAAGAGACCCAGTACTTC. The encoded protein is CASRTYRQETQYF.